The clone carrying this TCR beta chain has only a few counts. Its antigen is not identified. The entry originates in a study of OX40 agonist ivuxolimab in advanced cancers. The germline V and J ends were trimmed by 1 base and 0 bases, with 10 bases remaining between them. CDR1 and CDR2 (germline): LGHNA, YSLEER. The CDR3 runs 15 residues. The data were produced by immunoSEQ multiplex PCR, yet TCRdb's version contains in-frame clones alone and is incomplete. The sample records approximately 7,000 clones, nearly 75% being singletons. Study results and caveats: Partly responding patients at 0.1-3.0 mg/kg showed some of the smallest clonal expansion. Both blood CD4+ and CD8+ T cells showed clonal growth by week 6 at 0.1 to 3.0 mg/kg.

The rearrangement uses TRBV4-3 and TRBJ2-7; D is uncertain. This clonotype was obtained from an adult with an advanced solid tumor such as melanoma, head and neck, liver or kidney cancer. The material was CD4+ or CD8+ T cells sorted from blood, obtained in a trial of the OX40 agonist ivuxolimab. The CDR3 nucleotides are TGCGCCAGCAGCCAAGTTATGGGCGACTCCTACGAGCAGTACTTC. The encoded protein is CASSQVMGDSYEQYF.